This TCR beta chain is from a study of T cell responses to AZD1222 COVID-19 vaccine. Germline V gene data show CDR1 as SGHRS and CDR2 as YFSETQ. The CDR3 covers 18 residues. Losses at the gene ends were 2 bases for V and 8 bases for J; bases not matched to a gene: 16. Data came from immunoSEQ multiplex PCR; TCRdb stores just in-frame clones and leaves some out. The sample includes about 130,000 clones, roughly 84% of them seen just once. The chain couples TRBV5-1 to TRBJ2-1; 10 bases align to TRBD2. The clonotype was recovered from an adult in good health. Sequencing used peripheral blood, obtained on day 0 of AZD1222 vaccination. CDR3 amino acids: CASSFRTSGGALAHEQFF. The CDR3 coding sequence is TGCGCCAGCAGCTTCCGGACCAGCGGGGGGGCGTTAGCCCATGAGCAGTTCTTC.